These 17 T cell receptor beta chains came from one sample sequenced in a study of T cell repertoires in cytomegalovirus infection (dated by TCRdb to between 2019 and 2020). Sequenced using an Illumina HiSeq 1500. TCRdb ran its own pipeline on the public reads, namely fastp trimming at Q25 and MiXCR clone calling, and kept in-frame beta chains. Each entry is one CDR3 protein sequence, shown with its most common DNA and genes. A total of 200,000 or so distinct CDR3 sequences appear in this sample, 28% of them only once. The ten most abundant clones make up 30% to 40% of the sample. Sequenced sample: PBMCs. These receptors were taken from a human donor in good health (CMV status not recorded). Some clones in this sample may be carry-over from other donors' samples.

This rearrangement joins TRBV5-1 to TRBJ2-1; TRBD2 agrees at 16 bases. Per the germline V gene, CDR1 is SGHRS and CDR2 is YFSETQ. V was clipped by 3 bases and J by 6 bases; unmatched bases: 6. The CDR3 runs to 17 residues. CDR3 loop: CASSWGTSGGARNEQFF. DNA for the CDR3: TGCGCCAGCAGCTGGGGGACTAGCGGGGGGGCCCGCAATGAGCAGTTCTTC. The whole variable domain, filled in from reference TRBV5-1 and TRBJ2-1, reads KAGVTQTPRYLIKTRGQQVTLSCSPISGHRSVSWYQQTPGQGLQFLFEYFSETQRNKGNFPGRFSGRQFSNSRSEMNVSTLELGDSALYLCASSWGTSGGARNEQFFGPGTRLTVL.

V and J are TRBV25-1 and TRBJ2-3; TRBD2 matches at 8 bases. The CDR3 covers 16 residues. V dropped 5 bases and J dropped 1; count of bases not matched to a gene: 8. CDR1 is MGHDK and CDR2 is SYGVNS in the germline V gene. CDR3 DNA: TGTGCCAGCAGTCCACCGACTAGCGCGGGCACAGATACGCAGTATTTT. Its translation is CASSPPTSAGTDTQYF.

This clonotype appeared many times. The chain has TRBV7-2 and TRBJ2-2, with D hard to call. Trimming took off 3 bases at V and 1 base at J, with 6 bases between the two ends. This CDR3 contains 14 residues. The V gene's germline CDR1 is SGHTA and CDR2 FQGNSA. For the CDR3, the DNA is TGTGCCAGCAGCTTGTACAGGAACACCGGGGAGCTGTTTTTT. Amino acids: CASSLYRNTGELFF.

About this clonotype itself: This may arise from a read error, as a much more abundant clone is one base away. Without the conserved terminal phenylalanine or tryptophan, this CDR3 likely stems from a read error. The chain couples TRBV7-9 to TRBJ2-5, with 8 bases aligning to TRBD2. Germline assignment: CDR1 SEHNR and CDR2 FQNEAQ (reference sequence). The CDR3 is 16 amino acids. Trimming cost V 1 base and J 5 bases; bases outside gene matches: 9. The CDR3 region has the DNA TGTGCCAGCAGCTTAGTGACGGGGGGGCCGGGGGAGACCCAGTACTTG. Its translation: CASSLVTGGPGETQYL.

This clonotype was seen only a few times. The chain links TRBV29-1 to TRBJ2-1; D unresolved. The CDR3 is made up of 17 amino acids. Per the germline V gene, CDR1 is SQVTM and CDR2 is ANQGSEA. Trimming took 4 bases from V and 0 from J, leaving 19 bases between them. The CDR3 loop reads CSVANSERSSSYNEQFF. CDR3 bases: TGCAGCGTTGCTAATTCCGAACGGTCGAGCTCCTACAATGAGCAGTTCTTC.

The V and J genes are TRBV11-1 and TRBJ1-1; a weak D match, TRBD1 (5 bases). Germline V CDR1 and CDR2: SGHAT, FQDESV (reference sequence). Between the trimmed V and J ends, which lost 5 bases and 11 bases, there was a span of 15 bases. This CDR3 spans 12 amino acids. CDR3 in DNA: TGTGCCAGCAGCCCCCCGACCAGGGAGGCTTTCTTT. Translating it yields CASSPPTREAFF.

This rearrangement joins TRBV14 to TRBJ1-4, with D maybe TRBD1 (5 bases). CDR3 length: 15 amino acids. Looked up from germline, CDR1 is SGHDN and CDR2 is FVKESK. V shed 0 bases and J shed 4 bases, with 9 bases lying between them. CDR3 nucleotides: TGTGCCAGCAGCCAAGATGCGGGGGGTAATGAAAAACTGTTTTTT. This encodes CASSQDAGGNEKLFF.

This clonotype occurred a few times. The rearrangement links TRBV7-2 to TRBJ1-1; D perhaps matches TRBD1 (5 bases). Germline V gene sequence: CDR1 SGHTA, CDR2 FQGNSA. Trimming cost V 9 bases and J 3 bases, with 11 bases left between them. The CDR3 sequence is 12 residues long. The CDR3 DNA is TGTGCCAGTAGCAGGGTTTACACTGAAGCTTTCTTT. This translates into CASSRVYTEAFF.

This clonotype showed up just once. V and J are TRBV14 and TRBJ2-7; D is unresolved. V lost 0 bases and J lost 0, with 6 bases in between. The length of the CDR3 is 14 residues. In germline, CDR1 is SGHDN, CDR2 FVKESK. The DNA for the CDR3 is TGTGCCAGCAGCCAAGATCAGGTCTCCTACGAGCAGTACTTC. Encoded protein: CASSQDQVSYEQYF.

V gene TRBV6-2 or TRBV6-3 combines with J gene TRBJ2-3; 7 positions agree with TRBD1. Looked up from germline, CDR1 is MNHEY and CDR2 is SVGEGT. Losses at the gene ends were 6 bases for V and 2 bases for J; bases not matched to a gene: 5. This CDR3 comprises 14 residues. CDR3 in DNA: TGTGCCAGCAGGATACAGGGGCCCACAGATACGCAGTATTTT. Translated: CASRIQGPTDTQYF.

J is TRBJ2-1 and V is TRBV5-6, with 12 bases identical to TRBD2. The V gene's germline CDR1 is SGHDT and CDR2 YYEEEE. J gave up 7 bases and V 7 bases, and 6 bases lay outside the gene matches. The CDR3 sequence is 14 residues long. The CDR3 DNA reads TGTGCCAGCGGCAGACTAGCGGGAGAAAATGAGCAGTTCTTC. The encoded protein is CASGRLAGENEQFF.

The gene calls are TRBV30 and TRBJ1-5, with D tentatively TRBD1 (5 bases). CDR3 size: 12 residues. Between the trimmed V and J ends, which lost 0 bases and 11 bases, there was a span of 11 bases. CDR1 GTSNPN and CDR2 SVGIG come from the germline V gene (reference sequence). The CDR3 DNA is TGTGCCTGGAGTGTAGGGGCAATGGCCCAGCATTTT. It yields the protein CAWSVGAMAQHF. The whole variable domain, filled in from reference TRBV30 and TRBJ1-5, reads SQTIHQWPATLVQPVGSPLSLECTVEGTSNPNLYWYRQAAGRGLQLLFYSVGIGQISSEVPQNLSASRPQDRQFILSSKKLLLSDSGFYLCAWSVGAMAQHFGDGTRLSIL.

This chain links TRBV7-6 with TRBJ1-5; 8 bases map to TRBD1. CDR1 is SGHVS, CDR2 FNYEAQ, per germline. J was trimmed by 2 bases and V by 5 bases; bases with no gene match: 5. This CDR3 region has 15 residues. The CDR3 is CASSTQGGGNQPQHF. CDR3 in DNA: TGTGCCAGCAGCACACAGGGGGGTGGCAATCAGCCCCAGCATTTT. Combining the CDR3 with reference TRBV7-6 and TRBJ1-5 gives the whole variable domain GAGVSQSPRYKVTKRGQDVALRCDPISGHVSLYWYRQALGQGPEFLTYFNYEAQQDKSGLPNDRFSAERPEGSISTLTIQRTEQRDSAMYRCASSTQGGGNQPQHFGDGTRLSIL.

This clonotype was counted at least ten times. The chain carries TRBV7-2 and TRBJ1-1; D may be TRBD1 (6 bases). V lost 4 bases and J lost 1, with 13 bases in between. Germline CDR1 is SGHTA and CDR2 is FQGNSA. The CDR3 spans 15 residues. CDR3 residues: CASSSRVQGNTEAFF. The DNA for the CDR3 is TGTGCCAGCAGCTCGCGGGTACAGGGGAACACTGAAGCTTTCTTT.

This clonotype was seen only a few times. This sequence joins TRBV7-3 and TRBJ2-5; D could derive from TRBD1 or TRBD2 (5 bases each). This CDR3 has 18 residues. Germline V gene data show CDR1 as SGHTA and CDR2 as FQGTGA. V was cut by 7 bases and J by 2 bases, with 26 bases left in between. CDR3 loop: CASKPPLGFGGPQETQYF. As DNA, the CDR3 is TGTGCCAGCAAGCCACCCCTTGGGTTTGGGGGTCCTCAAGAGACCCAGTACTTC.

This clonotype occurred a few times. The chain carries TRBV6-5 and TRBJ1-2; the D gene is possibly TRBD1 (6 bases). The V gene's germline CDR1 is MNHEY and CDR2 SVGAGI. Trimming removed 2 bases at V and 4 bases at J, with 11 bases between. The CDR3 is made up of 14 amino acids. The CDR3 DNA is TGTGCCAGCAGTTACCAACAGGGTGTCTATGGCTACACCTTC. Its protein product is CASSYQQGVYGYTF.

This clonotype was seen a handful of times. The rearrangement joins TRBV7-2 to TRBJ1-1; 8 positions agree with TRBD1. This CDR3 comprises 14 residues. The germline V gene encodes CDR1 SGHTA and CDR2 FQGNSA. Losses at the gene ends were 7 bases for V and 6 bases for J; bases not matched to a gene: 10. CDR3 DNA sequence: TGTGCCAGCACCATCGACAGGGGTAGCTCTGAAGCTTTCTTT. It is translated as CASTIDRGSSEAFF.